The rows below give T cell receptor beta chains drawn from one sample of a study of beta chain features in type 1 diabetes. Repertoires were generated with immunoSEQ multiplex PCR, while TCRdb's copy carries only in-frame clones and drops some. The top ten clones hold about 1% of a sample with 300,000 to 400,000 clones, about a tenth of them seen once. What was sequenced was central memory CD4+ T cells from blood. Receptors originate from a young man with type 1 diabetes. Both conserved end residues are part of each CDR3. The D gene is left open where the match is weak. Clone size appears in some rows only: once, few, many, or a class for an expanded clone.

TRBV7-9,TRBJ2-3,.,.,TGTGCCAGCAGCTTTGTGAGGGGAGAAGATACGCAGTATTTT,CASSFVRGEDTQYF
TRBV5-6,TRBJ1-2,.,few,TGTGCCAGCAGCTGGCCCGGGACACCTTCAAACTATGGCTACACCTTC,CASSWPGTPSNYGYTF
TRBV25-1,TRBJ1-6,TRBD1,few,TGTGCCAGCAGTGGCCGACAGGGATCACCCCTCCACTTT,CASSGRQGSPLHF
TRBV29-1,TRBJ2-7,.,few,TGCAGCGCGACCGTCTCCTACGAGCAGTACTTC,CSATVSYEQYF
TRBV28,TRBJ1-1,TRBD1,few,TGTGCCAGCACCGAGGGACAGTTCACTGAAGCTTTCTTT,CASTEGQFTEAFF
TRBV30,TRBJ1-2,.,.,TGTGCCTGGAGTGTAAGAGGGGATTCGGACTATGGCTACACCTTC,CAWSVRGDSDYGYTF
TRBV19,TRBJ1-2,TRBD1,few,TGTGCCAGTAGTTTAGGGGGCGCGCACTATGGCTACACCTTC,CASSLGGAHYGYTF
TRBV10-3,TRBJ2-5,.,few,TGTGCCATCAGTGAGTTCGAAGAGACCCAGTACTTC,CAISEFEETQYF
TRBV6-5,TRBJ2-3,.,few,TGTGCCAGCAGAGAAACGGGGGGCCCTCGAGATACGCAGTATTTT,CASRETGGPRDTQYF
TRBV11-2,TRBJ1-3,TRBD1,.,TGTGCCAGCAGCTTAGAACCCAGGGGGCGAAACACCATATATTTT,CASSLEPRGRNTIYF
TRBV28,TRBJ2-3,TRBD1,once,TGTGCCAGCAGTATAGGGGGCGAAAATACGCAGTATTTT,CASSIGGENTQYF
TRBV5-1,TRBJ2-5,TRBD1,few,TGCGCCAGCAGCTTGGCCGGCGGGACAGGGGTAGGAGAGACCCAGTACTTC,CASSLAGGTGVGETQYF
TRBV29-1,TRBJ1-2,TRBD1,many,TGCAGCGTTGAAAGGACAGGCCTCGGCTACACCTTC,CSVERTGLGYTF
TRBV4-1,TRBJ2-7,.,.,TGCGCCAGCAGCCAAGATGGAACGAAAGCGGCCTACGAGCAGTACTTC,CASSQDGTKAAYEQYF
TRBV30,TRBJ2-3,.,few,TGTGCCTGCGGAGCTTCAACAGATACGCAGTATTTT,CACGASTDTQYF
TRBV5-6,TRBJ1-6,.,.,TGTGCCAGCAGCTTGGGAGGAGCAGGGGATAATTCACCCCTCCACTTT,CASSLGGAGDNSPLHF
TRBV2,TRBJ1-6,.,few,TGTGCCAGCAGTGGGCAAGGAAACTTCTCACCCCTCCACTTT,CASSGQGNFSPLHF
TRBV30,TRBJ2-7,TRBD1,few,TGTGCCTGGAGTGTACAGGGGACCTACGAGCAGTACTTC,CAWSVQGTYEQYF
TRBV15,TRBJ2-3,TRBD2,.,TGTGCCACCAGCAGAGTAGGGTTCGGAGCGGGGGTAACCACAGATACGCAGTATTTT,CATSRVGFGAGVTTDTQYF
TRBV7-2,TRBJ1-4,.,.,TGTGCCAGCAGCTCGACAGAAACTAATGAAAAACTGTTTTTT,CASSSTETNEKLFF
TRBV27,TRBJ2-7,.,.,TGTGCCAGCAGTAAACTACACCAGTTTGGGGCCACCTACGAGCAGTACTTC,CASSKLHQFGATYEQYF
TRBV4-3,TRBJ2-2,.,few,TGCGCCAGCAGCCAAGAGGGACAGAACACCGGGGAGCTGTTTTTT,CASSQEGQNTGELFF
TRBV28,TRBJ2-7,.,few,TGTGCCAGCAGCGGGTCTATGGCCATGTCCTACGAGCAGTACTTC,CASSGSMAMSYEQYF
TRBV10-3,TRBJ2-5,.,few,TGTGCCATCAGTGAACCGAGTAACGTCCATCAAGAGACCCAGTACTTC,CAISEPSNVHQETQYF
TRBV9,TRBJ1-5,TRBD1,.,TGTGCCAGCAGCGGCCGGACAGGGAATGGGGAGCCCCAGCATTTT,CASSGRTGNGEPQHF
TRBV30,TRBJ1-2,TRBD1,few,TGTGCCTGGAGTTACGGACAGGGATCGCCTAACTATGGCTACACCTTC,CAWSYGQGSPNYGYTF
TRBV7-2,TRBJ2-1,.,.,TGTGCCAGCAGCTTAGCCCCGAGCTCCTACAATGAGCAGTTCTTC,CASSLAPSSYNEQFF
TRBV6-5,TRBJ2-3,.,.,TGTGCCAGCAGCCGGGGGGCAGAGAGCACAGATACGCAGTATTTT,CASSRGAESTDTQYF
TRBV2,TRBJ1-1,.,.,TGTGCCAGCAGTGTTCTACAGAACACTGAAGCTTTCTTT,CASSVLQNTEAFF
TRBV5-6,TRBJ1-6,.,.,TGTGCCAGCAGCCCGGGGCCTCACGCATATTCACCCCTCCACTTT,CASSPGPHAYSPLHF
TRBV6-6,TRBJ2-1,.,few,TGTGCCAGCATTCAGGAGGGGGCGTACAATGAGCAGTTCTTC,CASIQEGAYNEQFF
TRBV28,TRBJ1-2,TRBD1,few,TGTGCCAGCAGTCGACCGGACAGGGCAGGGGATGGCTACACCTTC,CASSRPDRAGDGYTF
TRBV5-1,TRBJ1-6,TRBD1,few,TGCGCCAGCAGACGGACAGGGGACAATTCACCCCTCCACTTT,CASRRTGDNSPLHF
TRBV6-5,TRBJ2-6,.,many,TGTGCCAGCAGTTTGGGGGAAACTGGGGCCAACGTCCTGACTTTC,CASSLGETGANVLTF
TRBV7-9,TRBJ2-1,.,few,TGTGCCAGCAGCTTAGTATTGCACGAGCAGTTCTTC,CASSLVLHEQFF
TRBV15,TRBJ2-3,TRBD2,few,TGTGCCACCAGCAGAGAAGCGGGGGTCGATACGCAGTATTTT,CATSREAGVDTQYF